These 8 T cell receptor beta chains were sequenced from one sample in a study of T cell responses to AZD1222 COVID-19 vaccine. Profiled with immunoSEQ multiplex PCR; TCRdb holds only in-frame clones, not every one. The sample contains some 180,000 clones, 70% to 90% of which appear only once. Sequencing was performed on peripheral blood, taken on day 0 of AZD1222 vaccination. These receptor sequences come from an adult in good health.

The chain employs TRBV30 and TRBJ1-3; the D is unclear. CDR1 and CDR2 from the germline V gene are GTSNPN and SVGIG (reference sequence). The CDR3 has 13 residues. V was clipped by 2 bases and J by 3 bases, with 8 bases between them. The CDR3 DNA is TGTGCCTGGAGTCTCGGAGGTGGAAACACCATATATTTT. This gives the protein CAWSLGGGNTIYF.

The chain joins TRBV12-2 to TRBJ2-2; the table's D call TRBD2 went unverified against the DNA. TRBV12-2 is designated a pseudogene. This CDR3 comprises 18 residues. The CDR3 nucleotides are TGTGCAAGTCGCCTTAAGGGACTAGCGGGGGGGAACACCGGGGAGCTGTTTTTT. As protein: CASRLKGLAGGNTGELFF.

V is TRBV28 and J is TRBJ1-2; tentatively, D is TRBD1 (5 bases). V lost 2 bases and J lost 4, with 17 bases in between. Germline lookup yields CDR1 MDHEN and CDR2 SYDVKM. This CDR3 is 16 amino acids long. In nucleotides, the CDR3 is TGTGCCAGCAGTTTAGGCGGGACGCAAGGCCTCTATGGCTACACCTTC. This codes for CASSLGGTQGLYGYTF.

The chain carries TRBV6-4 and TRBJ2-3; 10 bases are a match to TRBD2. V lost 5 bases and J lost 0; bases outside the gene matches: 2. The CDR3 is 15 residues long. Germline CDR1 and CDR2: MRHNA and SNTAGT. CDR3 in amino acids: CASSFSGGSTDTQYF. The CDR3 coding sequence is TGTGCCAGCAGTTTTAGCGGGGGGAGCACAGATACGCAGTATTTT.

V and J are TRBV27 and TRBJ2-3; TRBD2 is a possible D gene (5 bases). Trimming cost V 6 bases and J 4 bases, with 14 bases left between them. Germline-derived CDR1 and CDR2 are MNHEY and SMNVEV (reference sequence). The CDR3 has 14 residues. The CDR3 bases are TGTGCCAGCAGCCGGGGTCCCCGACCAGATACGCAGTATTTT. Protein sequence: CASSRGPRPDTQYF.

This chain links TRBV5-1 with TRBJ2-7; 7 bases are shared with TRBD1. CDR3 size: 15 residues. The ends lost 3 bases at V and 2 bases at J; junction bases unmatched: 8. Germline V gives CDR1 SGHRS, CDR2 YFSETQ. CDR3 DNA sequence: TGCGCCAGCAGCTGGGGGACAGCGAAACCCTACGAGCAGTACTTC. Residues: CASSWGTAKPYEQYF.

The genes are TRBV11-2 and TRBJ2-7; unclear D gene. Germline V gene data show CDR1 as SGHAT and CDR2 as FQNNGV. The CDR3 loop spans 12 amino acids. V lost 3 bases, J lost 2 bases, and 5 bases lay in between. The CDR3 DNA follows: TGTGCCAGCAGCTTGATAACCTACGAGCAGTACTTC. Protein sequence: CASSLITYEQYF. Looking up the rest from reference TRBV11-2 and TRBJ2-7 gives the full variable domain: EAGVAQSPRYKIIEKRQSVAFWCNPISGHATLYWYQQILGQGPKLLIQFQNNGVVDDSQLPKDRFSAERLKGVDSTLKIQPAKLEDSAVYLCASSLITYEQYFGPGTRLTVT.

The rearrangement links TRBV3-1 (or the pseudogene TRBV3-2) to TRBJ2-3; D is unclear. Germline-derived CDR1 and CDR2 are LGHDT and YNNKEL (reference sequence). Between the trimmed V and J ends, which lost 4 bases and 6 bases, there was a span of 8 bases. The CDR3 loop spans 12 amino acids. CDR3 sequence reads: CASSLHRDTQYF. In nucleotides, the CDR3 is TGTGCCAGCAGCCTACATAGGGATACGCAGTATTTT.